This T cell receptor beta chain originates from a study of CD8+CD57+ T cells in acquired aplastic anemia (dated by TCRdb to between 2018 and 2020). For the study in its entirety: DNA extracted from sorted CD4+ and CD8+ cells had a mean of roughly 3.4 ug, with a range of about 0.19 to 30 ug. An average of around 10 million reads for CD4+ cells and 11 million to 12 million reads for CD8+ cells was obtained from healthy donor samples.

Inclusive of the bounding cysteine and phenylalanine, the CDR3 is 15 residues long. Only CDR3 DNA remains: 45 bases, in frame from the first base. The germline V gene provides CDR1 SGHRS and CDR2 YFSETQ. A remark on this clonotype: The antigen this receptor binds is unknown. Germline and junction disagree at one end, which may indicate a read error.

In the study, sorted CD4+ and CD8+ blood T cells from patients with severe aplastic anemia and from healthy subjects underwent deep sequencing of TCR repertoires. Ficoll-Paque density gradient centrifugation was used to isolate peripheral blood mononuclear cells. CD4+ and CD8+ T cells were sorted by FACS or magnetic beads before DNA extraction. The paper as a whole reports these results and caveats: Around 27 CD8+ CDR3 sequences were shared between patients and controls but appeared highly expressed in patients and within their immunodominant clones. Between patients and healthy controls, no significant difference in CD8+ Simpson's diversity was found (P=0.060).

TCR beta VDJ combination and CDR3 sequence profiling used genomic DNA as the template. TCR repertoire sequencing was run on an Illumina HiSeq 2000. The published analysis was carried out like this. TRBV/TRBJ rearrangement plots, CDR3 size and DJ length profiles, and Simpson's diversity index were used to assess repertoires. Whichever DNA sequence was most abundant in the deep sequencing data was defined as the immunodominant clone. CDR3 amino acid sequences were screened for sharing across subjects and were compared with published repertoires and the VDJdb database. In-frame beta chains were kept once TCRdb had trimmed the public reads at Q25 with fastp and called clones with MiXCR. Each entry is one CDR3 protein sequence, shown with its most common DNA and genes. TCRdb's processing, not the study's, gives the V and J calls here. Recorded for this sample are more than 100,000 distinct CDR3 sequences; about 40% of them occurred a single time. The ten largest clones capture roughly 8.1% of the sample.

Sequenced input: sorted CD4+, CD8+, or CD8+CD57+ T cells (not recorded which) from PBMCs. The sequence came from a human donor in good health, serving as a control. This chain is built from TRBV5-1 and TRBJ2-1; 10 nucleotides in the junction match TRBD2. The CDR3 sequence is CANSLLASGRHEQFF. The DNA sequence reads TGCGCCAACAGCTTATTAGCTAGCGGGAGACATGAGCAGTTCTTC.